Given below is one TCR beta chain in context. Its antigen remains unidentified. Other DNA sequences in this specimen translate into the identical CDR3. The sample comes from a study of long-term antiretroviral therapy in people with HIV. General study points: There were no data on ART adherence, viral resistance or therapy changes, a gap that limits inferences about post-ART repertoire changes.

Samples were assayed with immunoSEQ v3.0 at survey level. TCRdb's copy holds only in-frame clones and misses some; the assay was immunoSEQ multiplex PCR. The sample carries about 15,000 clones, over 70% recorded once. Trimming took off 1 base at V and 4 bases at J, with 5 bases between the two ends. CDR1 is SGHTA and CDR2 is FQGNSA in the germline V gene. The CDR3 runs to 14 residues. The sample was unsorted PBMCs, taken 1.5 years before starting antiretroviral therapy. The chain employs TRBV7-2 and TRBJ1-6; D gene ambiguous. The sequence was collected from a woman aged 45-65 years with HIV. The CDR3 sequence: CASSLDGYNSPLHF. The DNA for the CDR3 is TGTGCCAGCAGCTTAGACGGGTATAATTCACCCCTCCACTTT.